This entry lists 17 T cell receptor beta chains sequenced from one sample in a study of siplizumab effects on memory and regulatory T cells. Clones were sequenced by immunoSEQ multiplex PCR, and TCRdb holds only the in-frame ones, with some missing. This table has around 82,000 clones, 93% appearing once. Sequencing was performed on CD8+ T cells sorted from blood. The receptor source for this set is a human donor in good health.

V is TRBV6-1 and J is TRBJ1-2, with TRBD1 matching 8 bases. CDR3 length: 15 residues. Germline V gene lookup returns CDR1 MNHNS and CDR2 SASEGT. After removal of 6 bases from V and 4 bases from J, the junction contained 10 bases not matched to a gene. The CDR3 coding sequence is TGTGCCAGCAGCCGACGGACAGGGATTTTCTATGGCTACACCTTC. Protein sequence: CASSRRTGIFYGYTF.

The rearrangement joins TRBV27 to TRBJ2-7, with 8 bases lining up with TRBD1. CDR1 and CDR2 from the germline V gene are MNHEY and SMNVEV (reference sequence). V was clipped by 3 bases and J by 1 base; unmatched bases: 5. The CDR3 is 15 amino acids. This CDR3 reads CASSLTGTGSYEQYF. The CDR3 DNA reads TGTGCCAGCAGTTTGACCGGGACAGGATCCTACGAGCAGTACTTC.

The chain combines TRBV4-1 with TRBJ2-3, with no clear D. The CDR3 spans 13 residues. CDR1 and CDR2 (germline): MGHRA, YSYEKL. Trimming cost V 1 base and J 2 bases, with 4 bases left between them. The CDR3 loop is CASSQVITDTQYF. The CDR3 DNA is TGCGCCAGCAGCCAAGTCATCACAGATACGCAGTATTTT.

The V call is TRBV4-1, the J call TRBJ2-1; tentatively, D is TRBD1 (5 bases). V was shortened by 4 bases and J by 0 bases, with 13 bases between the two germline ends. Germline V gene lookup returns CDR1 MGHRA and CDR2 YSYEKL. The CDR3 is 16 amino acids. Here the CDR3 DNA reads TGCGCCAGCAGCCCGGCCAGGGATAGCTCCTACAATGAGCAGTTCTTC. This codes for CASSPARDSSYNEQFF.

This clone was counted a single time. The chain joins TRBV29-1 to TRBJ2-7; possible D gene TRBD1, 6 bases. The CDR3 spans 12 residues. V lost 4 bases, J lost 2 bases, and 9 bases lay in between. Germline lookup yields CDR1 SQVTM and CDR2 ANQGSEA. CDR3: CSVVGTTYEQYF. The DNA for the CDR3 is TGCAGCGTTGTGGGGACAACCTACGAGCAGTACTTC.

The V call is TRBV13, the J call TRBJ1-5; tentatively, D is TRBD1 (5 bases). V lost 5 bases and J lost 0, with 14 bases in between. Germline V gives CDR1 PRHDT, CDR2 FYEKMQ (reference sequence). This CDR3 has 16 residues. The CDR3 here is CASSLRGAPSNQPQHF. CDR3 DNA sequence: TGTGCCAGCAGCCTACGCGGGGCTCCTAGCAATCAGCCCCAGCATTTT.

The V gene is TRBV19, the J gene TRBJ1-4, with no clear D. CDR1 LNHDA and CDR2 SQIVND come from the germline V gene (reference sequence). This CDR3 region has 14 residues. V was pared by 5 bases and J by 4 bases, with 11 bases between. The CDR3 DNA reads as TGTGCCAGTAGTTACGCGGGAGATAATGAAAAACTGTTTTTT. Translated, it gives CASSYAGDNEKLFF.

The rearrangement uses TRBV7-3 and TRBJ2-5; D gene uncertain. The J call may be incorrect, as the DNA end agrees better with TRBJ2-7. The germline V gene encodes CDR1 SGHTA and CDR2 FQGTGA. The CDR3 loop spans 15 amino acids. CDR3 sequence: CASSLTPSEYYEQYF. The CDR3 DNA sequence: TGTGCCAGCAGCTTGACCCCTTCGGAATACTACGAGCAGTACTTC.

The chain joins TRBV10-2 to TRBJ1-1; possibly TRBD1 for D (5 bases). Germline V lookup: CDR1 WSHSY, CDR2 SAAADI. V was trimmed by 0 bases and J by 0 bases, leaving 11 bases between them. The CDR3 length is 16 residues. DNA of the CDR3: TGCGCCAGCAGTGAGTCCTCGGGACTTCTGAACACTGAAGCTTTCTTT. This sequence encodes CASSESSGLLNTEAFF.

The chain couples TRBV9 to TRBJ1-1; no reliable D call. The CDR3 length is 16 residues. V was shortened by 3 bases and J by 2 bases, with 17 bases between the two germline ends. The V gene's germline CDR1 is SGDLS and CDR2 YYNGEE. The CDR3 nucleotides are TGTGCCAGCAGCGCAAAGGATTCGGGGTTTAACACTGAAGCTTTCTTT. This translates into CASSAKDSGFNTEAFF. Filled out from reference TRBV9 and TRBJ1-1, the complete variable domain reads DSGVTQTPKHLITATGQRVTLRCSPRSGDLSVYWYQQSLDQGLQFLIQYYNGEERAKGNILERFSAQQFPDLHSELNLSSLELGDSALYFCASSAKDSGFNTEAFFGQGTRLTVV.

The V call is TRBV19, the J call TRBJ1-1; D gene ambiguous. V lost 1 base to trimming and J lost 0 bases, with 3 bases between them. This CDR3 has 13 residues. Per the germline V gene, CDR1 is LNHDA and CDR2 is SQIVND (reference sequence). DNA of the CDR3: TGTGCCAGTAGTATAGTTTTGAACACTGAAGCTTTCTTT. This codes for CASSIVLNTEAFF.

The rearrangement uses TRBV23-1 and TRBJ1-1; unclear D gene. TRBV23-1 is sorted into the ORF group, with uncertain function. The CDR3 loop spans 14 amino acids. Trimming removed 4 bases at V and 11 bases at J, with 20 bases between. The CDR3 DNA follows: TGCGCCAGCAGTCCCCCCATGACACCTCCCAAGGCTTTCTTT. Translated, it gives CASSPPMTPPKAFF.

J is TRBJ2-3 and V is TRBV4-1; 10 bases map to TRBD1. This CDR3 is built from 15 residues. V lost 0 bases, J lost 6 bases, and 3 bases stayed unmatched. Germline V gene data show CDR1 as MGHRA and CDR2 as YSYEKL. The CDR3 region has the DNA TGCGCCAGCAGCCAAGAGGACAGGGGGTCGGATACGCAGTATTTT. It encodes CASSQEDRGSDTQYF.

The chain couples TRBV9 to TRBJ1-6; D unresolved. Germline CDR1 SGDLS, CDR2 YYNGEE. The CDR3 sequence is 16 residues long. V was trimmed by 0 bases and J by 1 base, leaving 8 bases between them. CDR3 nucleotides: TGTGCCAGCAGCGTAGGAGGCGCATCCTATAATTCACCCCTCCACTTT. This encodes CASSVGGASYNSPLHF.

The V gene is TRBV11-2, the J gene TRBJ1-1; D possibly corresponds to TRBD1 (6 bases). Germline loops: CDR1 SGHAT, CDR2 FQNNGV. V was shortened by 1 base and J by 0 bases, with 15 bases between the two germline ends. This CDR3 is 17 amino acids long. The CDR3, as DNA: TGTGCCAGCAGCTTAGCCCGGGACATATACATGAACACTGAAGCTTTCTTT. Protein: CASSLARDIYMNTEAFF. The variable domain in full, completed from reference TRBV11-2 and TRBJ1-1, reads EAGVAQSPRYKIIEKRQSVAFWCNPISGHATLYWYQQILGQGPKLLIQFQNNGVVDDSQLPKDRFSAERLKGVDSTLKIQPAKLEDSAVYLCASSLARDIYMNTEAFFGQGTRLTVV.

The V gene is TRBV4-1, the J gene TRBJ1-3; TRBD1 might be the D (5 bases). Germline-derived CDR1 and CDR2 are MGHRA and YSYEKL. The CDR3 has 15 amino acids. V lost 3 bases to trimming and J lost 4 bases, with 13 bases between them. CDR3 region: CASSQGPGTGNTIYF. In DNA form, the CDR3 reads TGCGCCAGCAGCCAGGGGCCAGGCACAGGAAACACCATATATTTT.

The rearrangement links TRBV5-6 to TRBJ1-1, with D unclear. CDR3 size: 13 residues. Trimming removed 4 bases at V and 5 bases at J, with 12 bases between. Germline CDR1 is SGHDT and CDR2 is YYEEEE. CDR3: CASSPTVGTEAFF. For the CDR3, the DNA is TGTGCCAGCAGCCCCACAGTAGGGACTGAAGCTTTCTTT. Drawing the rest from reference TRBV5-6 and TRBJ1-1, the complete variable domain is DAGVTQSPTHLIKTRGQQVTLRCSPKSGHDTVSWYQQALGQGPQFIFQYYEEEERQRGNFPDRFSGHQFPNYSSELNVNALLLGDSALYLCASSPTVGTEAFFGQGTRLTVV.